Listed here is a single T cell receptor beta chain. The source of the sample is a study of blood T cell repertoires in COVID-19. About the research overall: The United States, Italy and Spain were the sources of the acute and convalescent COVID-19 samples. T cells, B-cell-depleted T cells, or PBMCs supplied cDNA or gDNA.

As originally analysed: Amplifying reference gene primers gave estimates of nucleated cell counts. TCRdb keeps only in-frame clones here, not all; method: immunoSEQ multiplex PCR. From that table come the V and J calls and clone size; the DNA was used to work out D and trimming. The table shows roughly 150,000 clones, with roughly 80% occurring only once. The germline V and J ends were trimmed by 4 bases and 3 bases, with 13 bases remaining between them. The CDR3 has 14 residues. Germline CDR1 SGHDT, CDR2 YYEEEE. The chain uses TRBV5-6 and TRBJ1-2; the D gene is possibly TRBD1 (6 bases). Material for sequencing was peripheral blood. The receptor comes from a man aged 65-85 years with active or convalescent COVID-19. CDR3 protein: CASSPGTGYYGYTF. CDR3 DNA: TGTGCCAGCAGCCCCGGAACAGGGTACTATGGCTACACCTTC.